The T cell receptor (beta chain) under discussion was sequenced for a study of CD8+ T cells in alopecia areata. Following extraction, RNA underwent reverse transcription to cDNA, which served as the sequencing template. The method was immunoSEQ multiplex PCR; TCRdb's version includes in-frame clones alone and lacks a portion of them. The table records about 180,000 clones, 58% of them present only once. V lost 1 base and J lost 3; bases outside the gene matches: 1. CDR3 length equals 15 residues. CDR1 SGHTA and CDR2 FQGNSA come from the germline V gene. This clone showed up just once. Documented treatment: oral pan-JAK inhibitor, 5-10 mg twice daily.

The sequences come from CD4+ T cells sorted from blood, collected at approximately week 56, from a patient treated with tofacitinib. The V and J genes are TRBV7-2 and TRBJ2-2; 8 bases fit TRBD1. The clonotype was recovered from a human donor with alopecia areata. CDR3 in amino acids: CASSLGDRHTGELFF. The CDR3 bases are TGTGCCAGCAGCTTAGGGGACAGGCACACCGGGGAGCTGTTTTTT.